This T cell receptor (beta chain) was sequenced during a study of blood T cell repertoires in COVID-19. Study as a whole: Spain, Italy and the United States supplied samples that represented acute and convalescent COVID-19. PBMCs, B-cell-depleted T cells, or T cells provided the cDNA or gDNA that made up the material.

Per the authors' pipeline: Amplified reference gene primers provided the basis for estimating nucleated cell counts. Sequencing used immunoSEQ multiplex PCR; TCRdb keeps in-frame clones, though not all of them. Clonal size and the V and J genes are those of that table, whereas D and trimming came from the DNA. The sample holds approximately 320,000 clones; around nine tenths are singletons and the top ten take roughly 11%. Seattle's cohort entered during active infection and was followed longitudinally. This clone was seen once. The CDR3 length is 15 residues. With V trimmed by 1 base and J by 4 bases, 6 bases remained unmatched. Germline V CDR1 and CDR2: SGHAT, FQNNGV.

This receptor was obtained from a woman aged 30 to 39 with COVID-19, enrolled during active disease. The chain has TRBV11-2 and TRBJ2-7; 8 bases map to TRBD1. Specimen: peripheral blood. The CDR3 nucleotides are TGTGCCAGCAGCTTAGGAGGGGACAGGTATTACGAGCAGTACTTC. It translates to CASSLGGDRYYEQYF. The entire variable domain, with the rest obtained from reference TRBV11-2 and TRBJ2-7, is as follows: EAGVAQSPRYKIIEKRQSVAFWCNPISGHATLYWYQQILGQGPKLLIQFQNNGVVDDSQLPKDRFSAERLKGVDSTLKIQPAKLEDSAVYLCASSLGGDRYYEQYFGPGTRLTVT.